These T cell receptor beta chains were read from a single sample in a study of blood T cell repertoires in COVID-19. Using immunoSEQ multiplex PCR, the repertoire was profiled, and TCRdb retains in-frame clones only, with some absent. The sample has 220,000 or so clones, around 82% seen once. The source material was peripheral blood. Receptor source: a woman in her 70s with acute or convalescent COVID-19. CDR3s include the opening cysteine and the closing phenylalanine or tryptophan. A D gene is named only where the DNA matches it firmly. Only some rows state a clone size, as once, few, many or a class for expanded clones.

J: TRBJ1-1; V: TRBV2; D: NA; size: once; DNA: TGTGCCAGCAGAACCGACATAAACACTGAAGCTTTCTTT; CDR3: CASRTDINTEAFF
J: TRBJ2-4; V: TRBV10-3; D: NA; size: NA; DNA: TGTGCCGCGCGGGATCCCAAAAACATTCAGTACTTC; CDR3: CAARDPKNIQYF
J: TRBJ2-3; V: TRBV27; D: TRBD1; size: NA; DNA: TGTGCCAGCACCGACAGGGGGCGAGGTGATACGCAGTATTTT; CDR3: CASTDRGRGDTQYF
J: TRBJ2-7; V: TRBV29-1; D: NA; size: NA; DNA: TGCAGCGGTGTACAGGGAACCTACGAGCAGTACTTC; CDR3: CSGVQGTYEQYF
J: TRBJ1-1; V: TRBV10-3; D: NA; size: once; DNA: TGTGCCATCAGTGGGGAGAGGAACACTGAAGCTTTCTTT; CDR3: CAISGERNTEAFF
J: TRBJ2-2; V: TRBV28; D: NA; size: few; DNA: TGTGCCAGCAGCGAGGGGGGGGACGCCGGGGAGCTGTTTTTT; CDR3: CASSEGGDAGELFF
J: TRBJ2-1; V: TRBV9; D: NA; size: NA; DNA: TGTGCCAGCAGCGTGGCACATGTAGCGGCCCGAGGGCAGTTCTTC; CDR3: CASSVAHVAARGQFF
J: TRBJ2-3; V: TRBV6-6; D: NA; size: NA; DNA: TGTGCCAGCGGGTTTTCTACACGGGATCACACAGATACGCAGTATTTT; CDR3: CASGFSTRDHTDTQYF
J: TRBJ2-1; V: TRBV5-1; D: NA; size: NA; DNA: TGCGCCAGCAGCTTTAGCGGAGCTTACAATGAGCAGTTCTTC; CDR3: CASSFSGAYNEQFF
J: TRBJ1-6; V: TRBV12-3/TRBV12-4; D: NA; size: NA; DNA: TGTGCCAGCAGTTTAACGCGGGATTCACCCCTCCACTTT; CDR3: CASSLTRDSPLHF
J: TRBJ2-5; V: TRBV5-1; D: NA; size: NA; DNA: TGCGCCAGCAGCTTCTCGCTAGCTAAGGGAGAGACCCAGTACTTC; CDR3: CASSFSLAKGETQYF
J: TRBJ1-1; V: TRBV15; D: TRBD1; size: few; DNA: TGTGCCACCGGGTACAGGGGGCGCTTAGCTTTCTTT; CDR3: CATGYRGRLAFF
J: TRBJ1-3; V: TRBV5-4; D: NA; size: NA; DNA: TGTGCCAGCAGCTTGGGACACCCTGGCTCTGGAAACACCATATATTTT; CDR3: CASSLGHPGSGNTIYF
J: TRBJ2-3; V: TRBV5-1; D: TRBD1; size: once; DNA: TGCGCCAGCAGCGCGACAGGGGAGCCAGATACGCAGTATTTT; CDR3: CASSATGEPDTQYF
J: TRBJ1-5; V: TRBV7-8; D: NA; size: NA; DNA: TGTGCCAGCAGCTCCAACACGGGGGGAGGACAGCCCCAGCATTTT; CDR3: CASSSNTGGGQPQHF
J: TRBJ2-1; V: TRBV29-1; D: TRBD2; size: once; DNA: TGCAGCGTTGAATTTTTGCTAGCGGGAGGGAATGAGCAGTTCTTC; CDR3: CSVEFLLAGGNEQFF
J: TRBJ2-7; V: TRBV3-1/TRBV3-2; D: NA; size: NA; DNA: TGTGCCAGCAGCCCGCGACTAGACAACTACGAGCAGTACTTC; CDR3: CASSPRLDNYEQYF
J: TRBJ2-1; V: TRBV24-1; D: TRBD1; size: NA; DNA: TGTGCCACTTCAGACAGGGGCCGCACGGAAGGGCAGTTCTTC; CDR3: CATSDRGRTEGQFF
J: TRBJ1-1; V: TRBV27; D: TRBD1; size: NA; DNA: TGTGCCAGCAGTTTGGGACAGGGAGTTATCGGCACTGAAGCTTTCTTT; CDR3: CASSLGQGVIGTEAFF
J: TRBJ2-3; V: TRBV5-1; D: TRBD2; size: once; DNA: TGCGCCAGCAGCTTGCAGACTAGCCAATACACAGATACGCAGTATTTT; CDR3: CASSLQTSQYTDTQYF
J: TRBJ1-1; V: TRBV5-1; D: NA; size: NA; DNA: TGCGCCAGCAGCCCAGGGGACGGACAGAACACTGAAGCTTTCTTT; CDR3: CASSPGDGQNTEAFF
J: TRBJ1-1; V: TRBV10-3; D: NA; size: NA; DNA: TGTGCCATCAGCAGCGACAGAATGAACACTGAAGCTTTCTTT; CDR3: CAISSDRMNTEAFF
J: TRBJ1-2; V: TRBV28; D: NA; size: NA; DNA: TGTGCCAGCAGTTTGCCGGGGTTTAATGGCTACACCTTC; CDR3: CASSLPGFNGYTF
J: TRBJ2-3; V: TRBV5-1; D: TRBD2; size: NA; DNA: TGCGCCAGCAGCCCCTCTTCTCCGGGACTAGTCACAGATACGCAGTATTTT; CDR3: CASSPSSPGLVTDTQYF
J: TRBJ1-2; V: TRBV2; D: NA; size: NA; DNA: TGTGCCAGCAGAGAGTCGGGTATCTATGGCTACACCTTC; CDR3: CASRESGIYGYTF
J: TRBJ1-5; V: TRBV19; D: TRBD1; size: NA; DNA: TGTGCCAGTAAGGCCGGCAGGGGGACGCAGCCCCAGCATTTT; CDR3: CASKAGRGTQPQHF
J: TRBJ1-6; V: TRBV5-6; D: TRBD1; size: few; DNA: TGTGCCAGCACTACAGGGGCTCAGAATTCACCCCTCCACTTT; CDR3: CASTTGAQNSPLHF
J: TRBJ1-4; V: TRBV5-1; D: TRBD1; size: NA; DNA: TGCGCCAGCAGCTTGGGGCAGGGGGCGAGAAAACTGTTTTTT; CDR3: CASSLGQGARKLFF
J: TRBJ2-1; V: TRBV5-1; D: NA; size: NA; DNA: TGCGCCAGCAGCAAGGGATCAACGGGGAATGAGCAGTTCTTC; CDR3: CASSKGSTGNEQFF
J: TRBJ1-1; V: TRBV7-3; D: NA; size: NA; DNA: TGTGCCAGCAGCTTCGTGCGAGAGACTGAAGCTTTCTTT; CDR3: CASSFVRETEAFF
J: TRBJ2-1; V: TRBV6-5; D: TRBD1; size: NA; DNA: TGTGCCAGTTTAAAAGGGACAGGTTACAATGAGCAGTTCTTC; CDR3: CASLKGTGYNEQFF
J: TRBJ2-5; V: TRBV19; D: TRBD1; size: NA; DNA: TGTGCCAGTAGTAAACAGGGGATGGAGACCCAGTACTTC; CDR3: CASSKQGMETQYF
J: TRBJ1-2; V: TRBV28; D: NA; size: NA; DNA: TGTGCCAGCAGTTTATGGGCCCTTTATGGCTACACCTTC; CDR3: CASSLWALYGYTF